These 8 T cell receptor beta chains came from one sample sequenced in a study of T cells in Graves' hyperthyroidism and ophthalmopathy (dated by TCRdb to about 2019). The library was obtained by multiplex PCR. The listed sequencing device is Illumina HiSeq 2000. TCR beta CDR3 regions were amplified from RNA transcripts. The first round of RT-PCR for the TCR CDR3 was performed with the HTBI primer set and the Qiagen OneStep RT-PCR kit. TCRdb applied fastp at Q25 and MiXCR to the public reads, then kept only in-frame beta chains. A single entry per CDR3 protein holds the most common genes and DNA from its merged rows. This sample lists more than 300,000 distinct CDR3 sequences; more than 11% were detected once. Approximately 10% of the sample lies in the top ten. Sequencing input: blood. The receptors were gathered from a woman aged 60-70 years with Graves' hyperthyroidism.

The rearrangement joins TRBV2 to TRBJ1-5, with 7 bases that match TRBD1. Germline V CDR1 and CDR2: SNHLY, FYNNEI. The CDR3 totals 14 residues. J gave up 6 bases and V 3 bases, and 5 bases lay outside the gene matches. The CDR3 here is CASSDGQGGQPQHF. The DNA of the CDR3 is TGTGCCAGCAGTGACGGGCAGGGGGGTCAGCCCCAGCATTTT. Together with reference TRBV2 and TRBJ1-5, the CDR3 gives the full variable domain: EPEVTQTPSHQVTQMGQEVILRCVPISNHLYFYWYRQILGQKVEFLVSFYNNEISEKSEIFDDQFSVERPDGSNFTLKIRSTKLEDSAMYFCASSDGQGGQPQHFGDGTRLSIL.

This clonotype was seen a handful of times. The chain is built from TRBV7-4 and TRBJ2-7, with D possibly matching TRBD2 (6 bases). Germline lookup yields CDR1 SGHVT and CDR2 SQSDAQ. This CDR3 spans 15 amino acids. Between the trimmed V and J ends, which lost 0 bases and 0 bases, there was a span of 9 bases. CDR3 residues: CASSLAGTFSYEQYF. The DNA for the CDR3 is TGTGCCAGCAGCTTAGCGGGGACTTTCTCCTACGAGCAGTACTTC.

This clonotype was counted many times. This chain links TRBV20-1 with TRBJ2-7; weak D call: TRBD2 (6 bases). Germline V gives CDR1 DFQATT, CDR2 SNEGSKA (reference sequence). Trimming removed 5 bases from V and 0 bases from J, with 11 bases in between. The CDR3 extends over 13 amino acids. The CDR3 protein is CSAVSGGSYEQYF. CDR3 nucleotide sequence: TGCAGTGCTGTTAGCGGAGGCTCCTACGAGCAGTACTTC.

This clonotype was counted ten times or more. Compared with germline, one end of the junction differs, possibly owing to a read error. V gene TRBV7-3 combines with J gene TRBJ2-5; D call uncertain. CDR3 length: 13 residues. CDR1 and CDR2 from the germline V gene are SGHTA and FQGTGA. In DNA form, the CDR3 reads TGTGCCAGCAGCTTAAGACACCAACAGACCCAGTACTTC. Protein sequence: CASSLRHQQTQYF.

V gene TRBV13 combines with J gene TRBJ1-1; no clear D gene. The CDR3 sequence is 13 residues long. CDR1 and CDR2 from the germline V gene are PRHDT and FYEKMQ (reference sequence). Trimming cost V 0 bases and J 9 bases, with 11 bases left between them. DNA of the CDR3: TGTGCCAGCAGCTTAGGCAGTCGGGGAAAAGCTTTCTTT. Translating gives CASSLGSRGKAFF.

The CDR3 DNA reads TGTGCCAGCAGCTCCTCGCCGGGACAGGGTGGTTATGGCTACACCTTC. The encoded protein is CASSSSPGQGGYGYTF. The chain has TRBV7-2 and TRBJ1-2, with 9 bases fitting TRBD1. Trimming took 4 bases from V and 5 from J; bases not matched to a gene: 11. The germline V gene encodes CDR1 SGHTA and CDR2 FQGNSA. The CDR3 covers 16 residues.

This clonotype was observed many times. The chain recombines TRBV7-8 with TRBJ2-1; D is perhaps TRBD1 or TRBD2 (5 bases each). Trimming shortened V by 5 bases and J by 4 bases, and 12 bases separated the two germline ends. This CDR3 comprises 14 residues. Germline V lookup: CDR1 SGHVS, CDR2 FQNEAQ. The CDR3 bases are TGTGCCAGCAGCCCGGGACGGGTATACAATGAGCAGTTCTTC. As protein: CASSPGRVYNEQFF.

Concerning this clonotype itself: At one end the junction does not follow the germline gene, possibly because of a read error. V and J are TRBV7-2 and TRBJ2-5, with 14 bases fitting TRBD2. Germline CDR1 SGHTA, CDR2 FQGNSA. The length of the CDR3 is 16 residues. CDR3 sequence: CASSLTSGRVAETQHF. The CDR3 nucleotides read TGTGCCAGCAGCTTGACTAGCGGGAGGGTGGCAGAGACCCAGCACTTC.